This T cell receptor (beta chain) derives from a study of cytomegalovirus exposure and HLA in healthy donors. Study-wide results and limits: Being productive about 87% or about 30% of the time was typical of most TCR beta V segments in an earlier analysis. Most sequenced TCRs were rare (though some public TCRs occurred in many donors).

The study ran its PCR with 60 Vbeta and 13 Jbeta primers. TCRdb's copy holds only in-frame clones and misses some; the assay was immunoSEQ multiplex PCR. Of approximately 110,000 clones in the sample, approximately 66% were seen once. Germline CDR1 SQVTM, CDR2 ANQGSEA. Trimming took off 6 bases at V and 0 bases at J, with 3 bases between the two ends. CDR3 length equals 11 residues. This clone appeared a few times. Antigen specificity is unknown. The clonotype originates from a man in his forties or fifties in good health and CMV-seropositive. The specimen was PBMCs. The gene calls are TRBV29-1 and TRBJ2-1; no definite D call. The CDR3 DNA follows: TGCAGCGTCGGCTCCTACAATGAGCAGTTCTTC. Encoded protein: CSVGSYNEQFF.